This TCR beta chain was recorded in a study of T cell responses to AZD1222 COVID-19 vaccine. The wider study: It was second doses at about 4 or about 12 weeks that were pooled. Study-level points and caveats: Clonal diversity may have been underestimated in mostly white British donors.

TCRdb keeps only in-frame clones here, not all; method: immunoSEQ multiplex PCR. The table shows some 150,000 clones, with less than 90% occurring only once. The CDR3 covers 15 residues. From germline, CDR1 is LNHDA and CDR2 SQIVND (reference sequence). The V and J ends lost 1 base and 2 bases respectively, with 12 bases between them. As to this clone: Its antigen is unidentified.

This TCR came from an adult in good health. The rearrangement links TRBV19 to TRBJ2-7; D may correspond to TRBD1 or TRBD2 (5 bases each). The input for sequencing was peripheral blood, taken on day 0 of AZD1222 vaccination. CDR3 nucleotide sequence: TGTGCCAGTAGTATAGCACGGGGCGCCCCCTACGAGCAGTACTTC. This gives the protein CASSIARGAPYEQYF.